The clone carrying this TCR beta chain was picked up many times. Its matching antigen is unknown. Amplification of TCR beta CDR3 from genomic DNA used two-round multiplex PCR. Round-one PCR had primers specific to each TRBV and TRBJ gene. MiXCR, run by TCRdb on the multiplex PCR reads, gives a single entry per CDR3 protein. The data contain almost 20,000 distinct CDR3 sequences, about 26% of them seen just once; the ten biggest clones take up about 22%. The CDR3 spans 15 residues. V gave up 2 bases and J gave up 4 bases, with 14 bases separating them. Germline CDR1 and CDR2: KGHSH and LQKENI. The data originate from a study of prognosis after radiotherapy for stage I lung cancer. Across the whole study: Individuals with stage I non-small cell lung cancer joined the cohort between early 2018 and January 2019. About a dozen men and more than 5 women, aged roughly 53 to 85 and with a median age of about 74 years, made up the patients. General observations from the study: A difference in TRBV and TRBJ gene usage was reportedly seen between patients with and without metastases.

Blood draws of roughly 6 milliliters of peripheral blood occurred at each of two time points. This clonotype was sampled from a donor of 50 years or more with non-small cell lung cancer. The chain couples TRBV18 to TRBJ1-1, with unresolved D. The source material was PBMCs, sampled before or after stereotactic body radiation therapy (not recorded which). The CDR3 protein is CASSPRAGSGTEAFF. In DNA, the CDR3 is TGTGCCAGCTCACCAAGGGCAGGCTCGGGCACTGAAGCTTTCTTT.